This T cell receptor (beta chain) is drawn from a study of T-cell reconstitution after alpha-beta-depleted transplantation in children. Overall study results and limits: T-cell counts and diversity at one year following transplant were attributed mainly to newly produced T cells. The origin of high day-60 TCRbeta diversity in some patients lay in surviving recipient T cells and thymic progenitors. By about two months after transplant, alpha-beta T cells reportedly arose from several hundred graft clones that had expanded.

A TCRbeta library incorporating unique molecular identifiers was prepared. TCRdb ran MiXCR on the PCR reads and lists one entry per CDR3 protein. The sample lists around 64,000 distinct CDR3 sequences, under 13% seen once, with about 12% in the top ten. This clonotype was detected many times. Its antigen remains unknown. The CDR3 runs 14 residues. Trimming stripped 6 bases from V and 4 bases from J, with 16 bases between. Looked up from germline, CDR1 is MNHEY and CDR2 is SVGAGI. The receptor's source is a boy between 10 and 17 years old with acute myeloid leukemia, due to receive a stem cell transplant. The rearrangement links TRBV6-5 to TRBJ2-7, with D perhaps given as TRBD1 or TRBD2 (5 bases each). The sequences come from PBMCs, collected before TCRalphabeta/CD19-depleted stem cell transplant. The CDR3 protein is CASSNPGTPYEQYF. The CDR3 region has the DNA TGTGCCAGCAGCAACCCCGGGACCCCTTACGAGCAGTACTTC.